The 13 T cell receptor beta chains presented below share a single source sample, sequenced in a study of cytomegalovirus exposure and HLA in healthy donors. PCR used 60 Vbeta primers and 13 Jbeta primers. The protocol was immunoSEQ multiplex PCR, while the TCRdb copy is restricted to in-frame clones and leaves out a portion. This table holds approximately 270,000 clones, 80% found once. The sequencing input was PBMCs. The receptor set was obtained from a girl aged 2 to 9 in good health and CMV-seronegative.

V usage is TRBV2 and J usage is TRBJ2-6; the match to TRBD1 covers 7 bases. Unmatched junction bases numbered 5, after V lost 8 bases and J lost 4 bases. Germline V gives CDR1 SNHLY, CDR2 FYNNEI. This CDR3 comprises 14 residues. The CDR3 DNA follows: TGTGCCAGCGACAGGGTCTCCGGGGCCAACGTCCTGACTTTC. This sequence encodes CASDRVSGANVLTF.

The rearrangement links TRBV5-6 to TRBJ2-3; D possibly corresponds to TRBD1 (6 bases). V gave up 3 bases and J gave up 0 bases, with 17 bases separating them. Germline CDR1 reads SGHDT; CDR2 reads YYEEEE. The CDR3 contains 17 residues. The DNA of the CDR3 is TGTGCCAGCAGCTGGACCTCGACAGGTCCTAGCACAGATACGCAGTATTTT. Translation: CASSWTSTGPSTDTQYF. Variable domain in full (rest from reference TRBV5-6 and TRBJ2-3): DAGVTQSPTHLIKTRGQQVTLRCSPKSGHDTVSWYQQALGQGPQFIFQYYEEEERQRGNFPDRFSGHQFPNYSSELNVNALLLGDSALYLCASSWTSTGPSTDTQYFGPGTRLTVL.

This sequence joins TRBV30 and TRBJ2-1; TRBD1 agrees at 9 bases. The junction had 3 bases not matched to a gene; V was cut back by 3 bases and J by 6 bases. CDR3 length equals 13 residues. Germline V lookup: CDR1 GTSNPN, CDR2 SVGIG (reference sequence). The CDR3 nucleotides read TGTGCCTGGAGGACAGGGGGTTTCAATGAGCAGTTCTTC. This sequence encodes CAWRTGGFNEQFF.

This clone was found once. The chain employs TRBV15 and TRBJ1-2; 8 bases align to TRBD1. Unmatched junction bases numbered 4, after V lost 4 bases and J lost 0 bases. This CDR3 comprises 15 residues. CDR1 and CDR2 (germline): LNHNV, YYDKDF (reference sequence). In DNA, the CDR3 is TGTGCCACCAGCACTCCGACAGGGGCTAACTATGGCTACACCTTC. Its protein is CATSTPTGANYGYTF.

In its sample, this clone was seen a few times. V is TRBV4-1 and J is TRBJ1-3; 7 bases map to TRBD1. CDR1 and CDR2 (germline): MGHRA, YSYEKL. The CDR3 has 18 residues. The J segment lost 1 base and the V segment lost 2 bases, leaving 11 bases of the junction unmatched. CDR3 DNA: TGCGCCAGCAGCCAATTCTTTGCCCCGGGACAGTCTGGAAACACCATATATTTT. Protein sequence: CASSQFFAPGQSGNTIYF.

The chain recombines TRBV19 with TRBJ2-1, with D uncertain. The ends were cut back, 3 bases at V and 5 bases at J, with 23 bases in the middle. The germline V gene has CDR1 LNHDA and CDR2 SQIVND (reference sequence). This CDR3 has 18 residues. Here the CDR3 reads CASSIQGQTSRTDNEQFF. The CDR3 region has the DNA TGTGCCAGTAGTATCCAAGGCCAGACGTCCAGAACAGACAATGAGCAGTTCTTC.

The chain joins TRBV13 to TRBJ1-2; 7 bases align to TRBD1. After removal of 5 bases from V and 0 bases from J, the junction contained 6 bases not matched to a gene. Germline V gene sequence: CDR1 PRHDT, CDR2 FYEKMQ (reference sequence). The CDR3 sequence is 15 residues long. CDR3 residues: CASSMGTATNYGYTF. The CDR3 DNA reads as TGTGCCAGCAGCATGGGGACAGCAACTAACTATGGCTACACCTTC.

The J gene is TRBJ1-5, the V gene TRBV7-8; D uncertain. V was cut by 4 bases and J by 2 bases, with 9 bases left in between. This CDR3 region has 14 residues. From germline, CDR1 is SGHVS and CDR2 FQNEAQ. The CDR3 DNA sequence: TGTGCCAGCAGCTCCACTAGGGGCAATCAGCCCCAGCATTTT. This translates into CASSSTRGNQPQHF.

V usage is TRBV7-2 and J usage is TRBJ2-1; TRBD1 might be the D (6 bases). Germline V lookup: CDR1 SGHTA, CDR2 FQGNSA. The CDR3 has 15 amino acids. V was cut by 4 bases and J by 2 bases, with 12 bases left in between. Written as DNA, the CDR3 is TGTGCCAGCAGCTCCATGCAGGGGACCTACAATGAGCAGTTCTTC. It translates to CASSSMQGTYNEQFF.

V usage is TRBV7-9 and J usage is TRBJ2-5; a weak D match, TRBD1 (5 bases). Trimming removed 1 base at V and 5 bases at J, with 11 bases between. There are 14 residues in the CDR3. CDR1 and CDR2 (germline): SEHNR, FQNEAQ (reference sequence). CDR3 nucleotides: TGTGCCAGCAGCTTAGGGGGCCCGGCGGAGACCCAGTACTTC. Translation gives CASSLGGPAETQYF.

The rearrangement links TRBV7-8 to TRBJ2-7; D is perhaps TRBD2 (6 bases). With 4 bases removed from V and 2 bases from J, the gap between germline ends came to 12 bases. CDR3 size: 14 residues. In germline, CDR1 is SGHVS, CDR2 FQNEAQ. The CDR3 region has the DNA TGTGCCAGCAGCTCCGGGAGACCGACCTACGAGCAGTACTTC. Translating gives CASSSGRPTYEQYF.

This chain uses TRBV28 with TRBJ1-6; D might be TRBD1 (5 bases). The ends were cut back, 4 bases at V and 7 bases at J, with 14 bases in the middle. Germline V gene lookup returns CDR1 MDHEN and CDR2 SYDVKM. The CDR3 has 15 amino acids. The CDR3 nucleotides read TGTGCCAGCAGTTCTCCAGGGCTGGACAATTCACCCCTCCACTTT. It codes for CASSSPGLDNSPLHF.

The chain couples TRBV6-5 to TRBJ2-1; TRBD2 aligns across 7 bases. The V gene's germline CDR1 is MNHEY and CDR2 SVGAGI. Trimming cost V 4 bases and J 3 bases; bases outside gene matches: 9. CDR3 length: 16 residues. In nucleotides, the CDR3 is TGTGCCAGCAGTTTCCGGACGACTAGCCGCTACAATGAGCAGTTCTTC. It encodes CASSFRTTSRYNEQFF.